This TCR beta chain was retrieved from a study of cytomegalovirus exposure and HLA in healthy donors. The primer mix had 60 Vbeta and 13 Jbeta primers. The data were produced by immunoSEQ multiplex PCR, yet TCRdb's version contains in-frame clones alone and is incomplete. The sample comprises approximately 150,000 clones, about 70% of which are singletons, and 10% rests with the top ten. CDR1 is SNHLY and CDR2 is FYNNEI in the germline V gene. V lost 0 bases and J 4 bases, leaving 12 bases between the germline ends. The CDR3 loop spans 15 amino acids. The sample consisted of PBMCs. This sequence was found in a man aged 30 to 45 in good health and CMV-seropositive. The chain has TRBV2 and TRBJ1-2; D gene uncertain. CDR3: CASSEARDNLYGYTF. DNA of the CDR3: TGTGCCAGCAGTGAAGCTCGGGATAACCTCTATGGCTACACCTTC.